The 17 T cell receptor beta chains below all came from one sample that was sequenced in a study of cytomegalovirus exposure and HLA in healthy donors. The PCR had 60 Vbeta and 13 Jbeta primers. Method: immunoSEQ multiplex PCR; TCRdb's copy keeps in-frame clones and lacks some. This table has around 130,000 clones, 55% to 75% appearing once. The material sequenced was PBMCs. All receptors come from a human donor in good health.

The chain carries TRBV6-5 and TRBJ2-7; 9 bases are a match to TRBD1. The V gene's germline CDR1 is MNHEY and CDR2 SVGAGI. The CDR3 is 14 residues long. The J segment lost 4 bases and the V segment lost 6 bases, leaving 7 bases of the junction unmatched. The CDR3 DNA reads TGTGCCAGCAGCTGGGGACAGGGACAGTACGAGCAGTACTTC. Its protein is CASSWGQGQYEQYF.

CDR3 protein: CASSWGGENTDTQYF. In DNA, the CDR3 is TGCGCCAGCAGCTGGGGGGGAGAAAACACAGATACGCAGTATTTT. The chain recombines TRBV5-1 with TRBJ2-3; 7 bases match TRBD2. Looked up from germline, CDR1 is SGHRS and CDR2 is YFSETQ. The CDR3 is made up of 15 amino acids. V shed 3 bases and J 2 bases; nucleotides not matched to a gene: 6.

The chain has TRBV7-9 and TRBJ2-7; a weak D match, TRBD1 (5 bases). The CDR3 contains 14 residues. CDR1 and CDR2 from the germline V gene are SEHNR and FQNEAQ (reference sequence). Between the trimmed V and J ends, which lost 2 bases and 0 bases, there was a span of 8 bases. The CDR3 nucleotides read TGTGCCAGCAGCTTAACGACAGTCTCCTACGAGCAGTACTTC. It yields the protein CASSLTTVSYEQYF.

The genes are TRBV6-1 and TRBJ1-2; 8 nucleotides match TRBD1. The ends lost 2 bases at V and 4 bases at J; junction bases unmatched: 9. This CDR3 is 16 amino acids long. Germline CDR1 reads MNHNS; CDR2 reads SASEGT. CDR3 DNA: TGTGCCAGCAGTGAATCCGGGACAGGTTATAGCTATGGCTACACCTTC. It codes for CASSESGTGYSYGYTF.

This clone was detected only a few times. The genes are TRBV4-1 and TRBJ2-3, with D possibly matching TRBD1 (6 bases). Trimming took 2 bases from V and 2 from J, leaving 23 bases between them. Germline lookup yields CDR1 MGHRA and CDR2 YSYEKL. The CDR3 length is 19 residues. The CDR3 DNA follows: TGCGCCAGCAGCCAAAGAATGGGGGTGACAGGCCCTTTCACAGATACGCAGTATTTT. Translating gives CASSQRMGVTGPFTDTQYF.

Here the CDR3 reads CASSYATSAYEQYF. CDR3 nucleotide sequence: TGTGCCAGCAGTTATGCCACCAGCGCCTACGAGCAGTACTTC. The chain combines TRBV27 with TRBJ2-7; D is unresolved. Trimming cost V 4 bases and J 2 bases, with 12 bases left between them. Germline assignment: CDR1 MNHEY and CDR2 SMNVEV (reference sequence). This CDR3 region has 14 residues.

The chain couples TRBV19 to TRBJ2-1; 8 positions agree with TRBD1. The V and J ends lost 3 bases and 4 bases, in that order; junction bases with no gene match: 5. This CDR3 is built from 15 residues. Germline V CDR1 and CDR2: LNHDA, SQIVND (reference sequence). The CDR3 sequence: CASSMRTGPYNEQFF. In DNA form, the CDR3 reads TGTGCCAGTAGTATGAGGACAGGGCCATACAATGAGCAGTTCTTC.

This chain joins TRBV11-3 and TRBJ1-2, with 9 bases fitting TRBD1. The CDR3 runs to 14 residues. Looked up from germline, CDR1 is SGHNT and CDR2 is YENEEA. The junction had 5 bases not matched to a gene; V was cut back by 4 bases and J by 5 bases. CDR3 in amino acids: CASSSSDRGYGYTF. Written as DNA, the CDR3 is TGTGCCAGCAGCTCCTCGGACAGGGGATATGGCTACACCTTC.

This rearrangement joins TRBV6-1 to TRBJ2-1; D possibly corresponds to TRBD2 (5 bases). The CDR3 has 10 residues. V lost 3 bases and J lost 14, with 8 bases in between. Germline V CDR1 and CDR2: MNHNS, SASEGT. DNA for the CDR3: TGTGCCAGCAGTGACGGGGTGGAGTTCTTC. Translated: CASSDGVEFF.

This clone was detected only a few times. This rearrangement joins TRBV11-3 to TRBJ2-1, with 12 bases aligning to TRBD2. The V gene end was trimmed by 4 bases and the J gene end by 5 bases; junction bases not matched to a gene: 3. The CDR3 consists of 15 residues. Germline assignment: CDR1 SGHNT and CDR2 YENEEA. The CDR3 nucleotides read TGTGCCAGCAGCTCTAGCGGGAGGGTCGACAATGAGCAGTTCTTC. Protein sequence: CASSSSGRVDNEQFF.

V gene TRBV5-1 combines with J gene TRBJ2-4; TRBD2 might be the D (5 bases). This CDR3 is built from 16 residues. Germline V gene data show CDR1 as SGHRS and CDR2 as YFSETQ. Trimming removed 4 bases at V and 6 bases at J, with 20 bases between. The CDR3 region is CASSAEAVRALNIQYF. The CDR3 nucleotides are TGCGCCAGCAGCGCGGAGGCGGTTAGGGCGTTAAACATTCAGTACTTC.

This clone was recorded a few times. Here the CDR3 DNA reads TGTGCCAGCAGATCAATAGCGGGGGGGGGAAATGAGCAGTTCTTC. Translation: CASRSIAGGGNEQFF. This rearrangement joins TRBV7-9 to TRBJ2-1, with 11 bases that match TRBD2. Germline CDR1 is SEHNR and CDR2 is FQNEAQ (reference sequence). Trimming at V came to 6 bases and at J to 7 bases, leaving 8 bases not matched to a gene. CDR3 length: 15 residues.

A note on this clone: The CDR3 ends on some other residue instead of the conserved phenylalanine or tryptophan, so this is likely a read error. This chain joins TRBV5-1 and TRBJ1-2; D is uncertain. The length of the CDR3 is 14 residues. Trimming removed 2 bases from V and 6 bases from J, with 14 bases in between. Germline V gene lookup returns CDR1 SGHRS and CDR2 YFSETQ. In nucleotides, the CDR3 is TGCGCCAGCAGCTTCGATGTGGGCTCGGATGGCTACACCATC. Amino acids: CASSFDVGSDGYTI.

The chain employs TRBV7-3 and TRBJ2-6, with 11 bases that match TRBD1. Germline-derived CDR1 and CDR2 are SGHTA and FQGTGA. The J segment lost 0 bases and the V segment lost 1 base, leaving 2 bases of the junction unmatched. CDR3 size: 18 residues. In DNA form, the CDR3 reads TGTGCCAGCAGCTTAAAGGGGACAGGGGGCTCTGGGGCCAACGTCCTGACTTTC. Its translation: CASSLKGTGGSGANVLTF.

This clone was counted between two and nine times. This chain uses TRBV25-1 with TRBJ2-2; unclear D gene. Germline CDR1 is MGHDK and CDR2 is SYGVNS. V was clipped by 0 bases and J by 4 bases, with 15 bases between them. This CDR3 is 17 amino acids long. CDR3 in amino acids: CASSEYILGTGTGELFF. Written as DNA, the CDR3 is TGTGCCAGCAGTGAATATATTCTGGGTACGGGCACCGGGGAGCTGTTTTTT.

The chain uses TRBV20-1 and TRBJ2-5, with D possibly matching TRBD2 (5 bases). The ends were cut back, 4 bases at V and 5 bases at J, with 8 bases in the middle. CDR1 DFQATT and CDR2 SNEGSKA come from the germline V gene (reference sequence). This CDR3 is built from 11 residues. The CDR3 sequence is CSAITGETQYF. Written as DNA, the CDR3 is TGCAGTGCTATCACGGGGGAGACCCAGTACTTC.

There are a few counts of this clone. The V gene is TRBV30, the J gene TRBJ1-6; 9 nucleotides agree with TRBD1. The germline CDR1 and CDR2 sequences are GTSNPN and SVGIG (reference sequence). The CDR3 sequence is 14 residues long. Trimming at V came to 7 bases and at J to 6 bases, leaving 7 bases not matched to a gene. CDR3: CALPGTGTNSPLHF. Here the CDR3 DNA reads TGTGCCTTACCCGGGACAGGGACTAATTCACCCCTCCACTTT. The full variable domain, with the rest looked up from reference TRBV30 and TRBJ1-6, is SQTIHQWPATLVQPVGSPLSLECTVEGTSNPNLYWYRQAAGRGLQLLFYSVGIGQISSEVPQNLSASRPQDRQFILSSKKLLLSDSGFYLCALPGTGTNSPLHFGNGTRLTVT.